This T cell receptor (beta chain) was profiled in a study of human thymus T cells. Study-level points and caveats: A high degree of thymic repertoire overlap among unrelated individuals was reported in related research. Thymic and blood repertoires seemed to show skewed V and J gene use.

Surgeons resected thymus tissue during corrective heart surgery. Using immunoSEQ multiplex PCR, the repertoire was profiled, and TCRdb retains in-frame clones only, with some absent. This repertoire shows 60,000 to 75,000 clones, roughly 95% found once; its top ten account for 0.03% to 0.035%. Trimming stripped 4 bases from V and 3 bases from J, with 13 bases between. Germline V gene sequence: CDR1 PRHDT, CDR2 FYEKMQ (reference sequence). CDR3 length equals 14 residues. Turning to this clone: Its antigen is still unknown.

The chain has TRBV13 and TRBJ2-7; D may be TRBD1 (6 bases). The clonotype comes from a girl younger than two with a congenital heart defect but otherwise immunologically healthy. Sample: thymus tissue. The CDR3 is CASSSTKGVYEQYF. CDR3 nucleotide sequence: TGTGCCAGCAGCTCCACCAAGGGGGTCTACGAGCAGTACTTC.